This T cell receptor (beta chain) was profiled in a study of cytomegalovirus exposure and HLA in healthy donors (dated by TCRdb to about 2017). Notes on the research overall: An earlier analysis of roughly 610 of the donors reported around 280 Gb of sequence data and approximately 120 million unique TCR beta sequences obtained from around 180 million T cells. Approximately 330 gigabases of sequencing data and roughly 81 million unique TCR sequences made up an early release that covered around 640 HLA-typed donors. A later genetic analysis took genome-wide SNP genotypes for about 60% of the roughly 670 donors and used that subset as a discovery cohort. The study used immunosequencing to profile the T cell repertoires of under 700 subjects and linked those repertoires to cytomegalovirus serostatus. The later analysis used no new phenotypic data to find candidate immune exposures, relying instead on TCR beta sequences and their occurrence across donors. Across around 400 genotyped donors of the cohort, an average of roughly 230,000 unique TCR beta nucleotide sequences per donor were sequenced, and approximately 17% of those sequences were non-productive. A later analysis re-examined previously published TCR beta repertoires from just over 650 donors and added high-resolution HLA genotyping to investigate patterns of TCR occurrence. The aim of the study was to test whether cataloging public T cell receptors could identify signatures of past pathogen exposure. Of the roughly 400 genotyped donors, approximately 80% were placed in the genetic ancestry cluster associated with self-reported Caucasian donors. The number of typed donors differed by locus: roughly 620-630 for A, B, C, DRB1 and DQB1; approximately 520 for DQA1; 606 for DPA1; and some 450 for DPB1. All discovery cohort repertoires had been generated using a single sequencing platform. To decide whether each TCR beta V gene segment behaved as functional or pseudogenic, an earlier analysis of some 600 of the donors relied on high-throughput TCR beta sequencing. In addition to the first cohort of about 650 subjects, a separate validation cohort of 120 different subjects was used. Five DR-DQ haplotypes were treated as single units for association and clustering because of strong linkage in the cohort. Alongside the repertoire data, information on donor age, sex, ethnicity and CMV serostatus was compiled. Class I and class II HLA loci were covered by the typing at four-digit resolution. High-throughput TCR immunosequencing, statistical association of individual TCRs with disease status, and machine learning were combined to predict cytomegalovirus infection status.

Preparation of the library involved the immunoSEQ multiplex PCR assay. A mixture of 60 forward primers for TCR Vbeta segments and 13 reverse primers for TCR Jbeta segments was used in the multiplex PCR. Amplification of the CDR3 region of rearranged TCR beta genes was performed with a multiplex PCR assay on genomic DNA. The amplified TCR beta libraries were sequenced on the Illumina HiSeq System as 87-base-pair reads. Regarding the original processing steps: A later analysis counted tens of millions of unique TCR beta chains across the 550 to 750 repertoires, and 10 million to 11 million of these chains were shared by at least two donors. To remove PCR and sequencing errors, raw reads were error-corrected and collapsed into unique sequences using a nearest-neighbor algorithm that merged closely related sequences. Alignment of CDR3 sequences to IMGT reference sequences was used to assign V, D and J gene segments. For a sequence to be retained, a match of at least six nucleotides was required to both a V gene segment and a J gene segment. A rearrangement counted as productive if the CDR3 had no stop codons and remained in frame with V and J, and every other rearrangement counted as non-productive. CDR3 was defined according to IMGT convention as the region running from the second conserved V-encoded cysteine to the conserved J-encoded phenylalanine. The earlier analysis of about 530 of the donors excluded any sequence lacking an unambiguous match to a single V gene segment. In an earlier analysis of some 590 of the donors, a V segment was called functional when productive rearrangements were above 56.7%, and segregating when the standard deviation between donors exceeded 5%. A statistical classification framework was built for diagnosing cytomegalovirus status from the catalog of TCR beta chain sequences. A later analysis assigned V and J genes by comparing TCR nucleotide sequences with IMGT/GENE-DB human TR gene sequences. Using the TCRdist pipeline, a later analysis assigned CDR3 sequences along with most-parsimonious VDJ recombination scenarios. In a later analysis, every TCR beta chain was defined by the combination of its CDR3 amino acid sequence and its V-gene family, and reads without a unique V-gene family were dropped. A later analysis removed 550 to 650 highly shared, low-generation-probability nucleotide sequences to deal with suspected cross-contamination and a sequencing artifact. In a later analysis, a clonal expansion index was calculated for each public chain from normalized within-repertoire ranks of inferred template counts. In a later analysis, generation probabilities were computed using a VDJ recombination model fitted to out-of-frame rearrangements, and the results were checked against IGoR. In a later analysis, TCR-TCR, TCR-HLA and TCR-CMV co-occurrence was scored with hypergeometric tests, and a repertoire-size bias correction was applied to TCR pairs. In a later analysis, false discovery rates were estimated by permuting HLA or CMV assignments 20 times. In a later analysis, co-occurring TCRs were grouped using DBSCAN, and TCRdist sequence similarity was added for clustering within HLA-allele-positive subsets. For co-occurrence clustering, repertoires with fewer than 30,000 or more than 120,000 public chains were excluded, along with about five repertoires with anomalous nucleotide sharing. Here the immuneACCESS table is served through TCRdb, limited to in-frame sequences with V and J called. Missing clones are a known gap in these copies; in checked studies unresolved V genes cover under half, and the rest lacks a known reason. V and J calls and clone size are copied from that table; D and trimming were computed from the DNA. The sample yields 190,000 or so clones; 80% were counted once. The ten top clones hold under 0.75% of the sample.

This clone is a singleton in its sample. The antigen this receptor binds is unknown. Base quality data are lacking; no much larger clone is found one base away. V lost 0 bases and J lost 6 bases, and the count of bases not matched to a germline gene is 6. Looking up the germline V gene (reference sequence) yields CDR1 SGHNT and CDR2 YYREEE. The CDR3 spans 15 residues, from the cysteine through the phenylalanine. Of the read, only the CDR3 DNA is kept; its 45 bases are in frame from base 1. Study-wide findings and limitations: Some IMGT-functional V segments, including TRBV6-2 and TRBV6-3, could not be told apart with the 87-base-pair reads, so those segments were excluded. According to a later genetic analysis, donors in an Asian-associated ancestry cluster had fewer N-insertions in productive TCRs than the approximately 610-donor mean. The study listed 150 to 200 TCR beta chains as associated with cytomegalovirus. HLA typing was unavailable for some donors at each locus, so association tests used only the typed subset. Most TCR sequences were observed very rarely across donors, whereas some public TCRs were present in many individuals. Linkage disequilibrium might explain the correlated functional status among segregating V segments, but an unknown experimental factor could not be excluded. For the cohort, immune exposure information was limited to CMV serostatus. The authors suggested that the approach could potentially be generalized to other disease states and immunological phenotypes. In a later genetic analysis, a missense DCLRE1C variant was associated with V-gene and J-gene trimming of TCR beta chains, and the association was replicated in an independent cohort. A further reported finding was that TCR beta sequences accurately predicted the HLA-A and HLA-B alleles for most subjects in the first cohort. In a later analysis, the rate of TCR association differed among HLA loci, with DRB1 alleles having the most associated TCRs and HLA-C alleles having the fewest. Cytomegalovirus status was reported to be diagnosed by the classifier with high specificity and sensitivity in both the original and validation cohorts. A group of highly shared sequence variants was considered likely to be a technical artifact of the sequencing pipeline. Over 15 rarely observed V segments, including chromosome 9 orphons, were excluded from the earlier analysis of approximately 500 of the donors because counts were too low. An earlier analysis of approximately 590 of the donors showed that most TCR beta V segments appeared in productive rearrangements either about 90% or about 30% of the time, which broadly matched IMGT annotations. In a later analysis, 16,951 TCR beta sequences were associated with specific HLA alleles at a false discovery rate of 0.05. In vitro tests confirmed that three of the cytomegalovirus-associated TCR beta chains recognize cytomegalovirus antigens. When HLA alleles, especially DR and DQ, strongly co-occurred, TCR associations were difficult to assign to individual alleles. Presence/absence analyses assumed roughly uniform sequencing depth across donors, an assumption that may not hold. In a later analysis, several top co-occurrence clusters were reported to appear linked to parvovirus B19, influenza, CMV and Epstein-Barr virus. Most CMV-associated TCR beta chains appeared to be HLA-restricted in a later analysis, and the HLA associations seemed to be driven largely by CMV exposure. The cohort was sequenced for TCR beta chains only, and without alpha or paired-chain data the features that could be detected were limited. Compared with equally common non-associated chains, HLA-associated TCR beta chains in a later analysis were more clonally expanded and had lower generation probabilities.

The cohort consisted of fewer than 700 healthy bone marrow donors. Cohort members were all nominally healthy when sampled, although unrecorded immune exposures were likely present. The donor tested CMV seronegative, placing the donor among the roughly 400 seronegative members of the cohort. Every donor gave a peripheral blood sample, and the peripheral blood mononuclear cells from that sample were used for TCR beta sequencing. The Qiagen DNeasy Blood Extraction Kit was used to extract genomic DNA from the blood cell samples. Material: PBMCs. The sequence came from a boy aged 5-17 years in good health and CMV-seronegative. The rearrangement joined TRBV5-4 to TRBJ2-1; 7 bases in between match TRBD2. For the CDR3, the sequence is CASSLARGLGNEQFF. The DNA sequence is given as TGTGCCAGCAGCTTGGCCAGAGGACTAGGCAATGAGCAGTTCTTC.